Listed below are T cell receptor beta chains from one sample, sequenced in a study of regulatory T cells in long-lasting Graves disease. TCRdb re-called the multiplex PCR reads with MiXCR, one entry per CDR3 protein. Of 520,000 or so distinct CDR3 sequences listed, 12% are singletons. This sample was also put to use in a study of T cells in Graves' hyperthyroidism and ophthalmopathy.

The material was peripheral blood mononuclear cells (PBMCs), obtained at new diagnosis, from a patient treated with antithyroid drugs. These receptors were taken from a woman aged 25 to 39 with Graves disease. Each CDR3 is given with its conserved first and last residue. A D gene is named only where the DNA matches it firmly. Only some rows state a clone size, as once, few, many or a class for expanded clones.

TRBJ1-5 | TRBV20-1 | NA | few | CSARRGGYNQPQHF | TGCAGTGCTAGACGGGGGGGATACAATCAGCCCCAGCATTTT
TRBJ2-7 | TRBV19 | NA | NA | CASSMVGAGHVLF | TGTGCCAGTAGTATGGTGGGAGCGGGACACGTCCTCTTC
TRBJ1-5 | TRBV18 | TRBD1 | few | CASSSTGERNQPQHF | TGTGCCAGCTCATCGACAGGGGAGCGCAATCAGCCCCAGCATTTT
TRBJ1-1 | TRBV27 | TRBD1 | many | CASSFGTGGGLGTEAFF | TGTGCCAGCAGTTTCGGGACAGGGGGTGGCTTGGGTACTGAAGCTTTCTTT
TRBJ2-7 | TRBV12-3/TRBV12-4 | TRBD1 | NA | CASTRTGGYEQYF | TGTGCCAGCACCAGGACAGGGGGCTACGAGCAGTACTTC
TRBJ2-1 | TRBV7-9 | TRBD2 | many | CASTPGLVSSYNEQFF | TGTGCCAGCACCCCCGGACTAGTGAGCTCCTACAATGAGCAGTTCTTC
TRBJ2-7 | TRBV11-3 | NA | many | CASSLDRQGEQYF | TGTGCCAGCAGCTTAGATCGGCAGGGCGAGCAGTACTTC
TRBJ2-7 | TRBV7-6 | NA | many | CASSPIRLVSYEQYF | TGTGCCAGCAGCCCGATCCGACTAGTTAGCTACGAGCAGTACTTC
TRBJ1-1 | TRBV3-1 | NA | many | CASSHGGLLNTEAFF | TGTGCCAGCAGCCATGGGGGACTGTTGAACACTGAAGCTTTCTTT
TRBJ2-1 | TRBV30 | NA | many | CAWSVHQGWNEQFF | TGTGCCTGGAGTGTACATCAGGGTTGGAATGAGCAGTTCTTC
TRBJ1-1 | TRBV7-2 | TRBD1 | many | CASSTRTGMNTEAFF | TGTGCCAGCAGCACACGGACAGGCATGAACACTGAAGCTTTCTTT
TRBJ2-5 | TRBV5-6 | TRBD1 | many | CASSLYRGLEETQYF | TGTGCCAGCAGCCTATACAGGGGGTTGGAAGAGACCCAGTACTTC
TRBJ2-1 | TRBV2 | TRBD2 | many | CASLLLAASYNEQFF | TGTGCCAGCTTACTTCTAGCGGCCTCCTACAATGAGCAGTTCTTC
TRBJ2-3 | TRBV29-1 | NA | NA | CSVVYRPGTQYF | TGCAGCGTTGTATACCGCCCGGGTACGCAGTATTTT